This TCR beta chain was captured by sequencing in a study of patients and donors after allogeneic stem cell transplantation. V shed 2 bases and J 8 bases; nucleotides not matched to a gene: 9. CDR3 length: 16 amino acids. Germline V gene sequence: CDR1 MGHRA, CDR2 YSYEKL. TCRdb re-analysed the RT-PCR reads in MiXCR, keeping a single row per CDR3 protein. The table lists over 350,000 distinct CDR3 sequences, approximately 16% of them singletons, with just over 7% in the top ten. The chain joins TRBV4-1 to TRBJ2-1, with 10 bases aligning to TRBD2. The sequencing input was blood, either unsorted or a sorted T cell fraction (not recorded which). The receptor comes from a human donor who was either an allogeneic HSCT recipient or a stem cell or donor lymphocyte infusion donor (not recorded which). It is not recorded whose cells these are; they may come from a transplant donor. The CDR3 sequence: CASSQRLASGGDEQFF. CDR3 bases: TGCGCCAGCAGCCAACGGTTGGCTAGCGGGGGCGATGAGCAGTTCTTC.